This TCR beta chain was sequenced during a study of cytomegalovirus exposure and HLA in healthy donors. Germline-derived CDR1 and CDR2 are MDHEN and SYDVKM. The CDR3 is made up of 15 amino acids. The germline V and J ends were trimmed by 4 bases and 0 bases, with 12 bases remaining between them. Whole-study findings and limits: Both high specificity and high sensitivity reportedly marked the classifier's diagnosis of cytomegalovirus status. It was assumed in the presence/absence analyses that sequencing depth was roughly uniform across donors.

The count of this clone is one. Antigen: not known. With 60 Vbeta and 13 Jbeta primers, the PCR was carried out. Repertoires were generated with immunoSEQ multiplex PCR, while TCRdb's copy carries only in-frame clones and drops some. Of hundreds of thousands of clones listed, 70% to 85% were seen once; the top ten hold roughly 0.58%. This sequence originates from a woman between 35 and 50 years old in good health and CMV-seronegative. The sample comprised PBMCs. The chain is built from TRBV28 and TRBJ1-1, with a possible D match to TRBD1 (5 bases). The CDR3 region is CASSSGGNLNTEAFF. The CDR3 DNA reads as TGTGCCAGCAGTTCTGGGGGGAACCTGAACACTGAAGCTTTCTTT.